The clone carrying this T cell receptor (beta chain) was seen at least ten times. Its matching antigen is unknown. The sample comes from a study of T cells in Graves' hyperthyroidism and ophthalmopathy. Background on the study: Peripheral blood draws took place at initial diagnosis, ahead of any treatment.

Study-wide results and caveats: Among clonotypes expanded in thyroid above 0.001, most were also found in blood. Ophthalmopathy was predicted by the model a median of about six months ahead of onset.

RNA transcripts yielded amplified TCR beta CDR3 regions. HTBI primers were employed in a first-round RT-PCR of the TCR CDR3. Using its own MiXCR run on the multiplex PCR reads, TCRdb lists one record per CDR3 protein. The table lists a few hundred thousand distinct CDR3 sequences, approximately 15% of them singletons. Each diagnosis drew on symptoms, thyroxine, TRAb, thyroid ultrasound and orbital computed tomography findings. Germline lookup yields CDR1 MNHEY and CDR2 SMNVEV (reference sequence). V gave up 6 bases and J gave up 7 bases, with 19 bases separating them. This CDR3 spans 14 amino acids. Sequenced sample: blood. The V and J genes are TRBV27 and TRBJ2-7; a weak D match, TRBD1 (5 bases). The TCR originated in a woman aged 25 to 39 with Graves' hyperthyroidism. The CDR3 region is CASRQGFETREQYF. The CDR3 DNA is TGTGCCAGCAGGCAGGGTTTCGAGACGCGGGAGCAGTACTTC.